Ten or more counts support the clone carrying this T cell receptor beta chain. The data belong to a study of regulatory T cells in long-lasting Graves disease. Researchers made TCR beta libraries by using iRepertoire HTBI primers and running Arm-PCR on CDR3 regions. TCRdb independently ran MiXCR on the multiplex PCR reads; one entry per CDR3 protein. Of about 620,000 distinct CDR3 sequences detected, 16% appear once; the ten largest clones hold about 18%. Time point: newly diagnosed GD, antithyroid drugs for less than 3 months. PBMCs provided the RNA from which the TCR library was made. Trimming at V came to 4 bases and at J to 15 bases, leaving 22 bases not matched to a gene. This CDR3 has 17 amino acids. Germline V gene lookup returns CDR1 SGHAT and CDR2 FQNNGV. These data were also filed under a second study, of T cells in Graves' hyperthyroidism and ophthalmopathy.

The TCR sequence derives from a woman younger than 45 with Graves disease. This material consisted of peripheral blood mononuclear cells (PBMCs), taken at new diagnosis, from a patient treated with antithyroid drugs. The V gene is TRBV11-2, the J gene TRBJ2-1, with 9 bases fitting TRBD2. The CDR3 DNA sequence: TGTGCCAGCAGCTCCTTACGCGGGACTAGCAGACATCTTAGGCTGTTCTTC. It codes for CASSSLRGTSRHLRLFF.